This TCR beta chain stems from a study of regulatory T cells in long-lasting Graves disease. Background on the study: Persistence in Graves' disease denoted antithyroid drug use beyond 5 years alongside positive TSH receptor antibodies.

This clonotype was counted ten times or more. Time point given: persistent/refractory GD, antithyroid drugs over 5 years with positive TRAb. PBMC-extracted RNA yielded the TCR library. The germline V gene encodes CDR1 DFQATT and CDR2 SNEGSKA (reference sequence). The CDR3 totals 15 residues. The V end was cut by 0 bases, the J end by 0 bases, with 11 bases between. Building the TCR beta libraries relied on iRepertoire HTBI primers, and CDR3 regions underwent Arm-PCR. Per the original methods: Among the samples, 50 to 80 TRBV and some 15 TRBJ segments were identified. One entry per CDR3 protein results from TCRdb running MiXCR on the multiplex PCR reads. In this record, the V and J calls reflect TCRdb's handling and not the investigators' own analysis. The sample includes some 370,000 distinct CDR3 sequences, about a fifth of them seen just once.

V usage is TRBV20-1 and J usage is TRBJ1-2; D gene unclear. This sequence originates from a female donor with Graves disease. Sequences were derived from peripheral blood mononuclear cells (PBMCs), sampled when the disease was refractory, from a patient treated with antithyroid drugs. The CDR3 protein is CSAREYTKTNYGYTF. CDR3 nucleotide sequence: TGCAGTGCTAGAGAGTACACCAAGACTAACTATGGCTACACCTTC.